This T cell receptor beta chain derives from a study of cytomegalovirus exposure and HLA in healthy donors. Across the study: Prior work identified some 120 million unique TCR beta sequences in around 170 million T cells.

Notes on this clone: The antigen is unknown.

Looked up from germline, CDR1 is MNHEY and CDR2 is SVGAGI. The V gene end was trimmed by 4 bases and the J gene end by 4 bases; junction bases not matched to a gene: 8. This CDR3 comprises 15 residues. Study results and limitations: Rare TCR sequences predominated, though certain public TCRs were found in many donors.

The PCR employed 60 Vbeta primers together with 13 Jbeta primers. Only in-frame clones appear in the TCRdb table, and some are missing; sequencing was by immunoSEQ multiplex PCR. The repertoire holds approximately 140,000 clones, with roughly four fifths as singletons. The chain couples TRBV6-5 to TRBJ2-7, with 9 bases aligning to TRBD1. The specimen was PBMCs. This TCR was sampled from a girl aged 2 to 10 in good health and CMV-seronegative. CDR3 loop: CASSSPGTGTYEQYF. In nucleotides, the CDR3 is TGTGCCAGCAGTTCCCCCGGGACAGGGACGTACGAGCAGTACTTC.